This TCR beta chain was observed in a study of control samples from healthy donors and cancer patients. Repertoires were generated with immunoSEQ multiplex PCR, while TCRdb's copy carries only in-frame clones and drops some. The sample carries some 140,000 clones, 70% to 90% recorded once. This CDR3 spans 12 amino acids. V shed 8 bases and J shed 1 base, with 8 bases lying between them. Germline assignment: CDR1 MGHDK and CDR2 SYGVNS. The sample taken for sequencing was blood. The sequence was collected from a woman aged 25 to 39 in good health. This chain joins TRBV25-1 and TRBJ1-1; a possible D gene is TRBD1 (5 bases). CDR3 in DNA: TGTGCCAGCCGCAGGGCGAACACTGAAGCTTTCTTT. This gives the protein CASRRANTEAFF.